This entry features one TCR beta chain sequence. The target antigen is unknown. This sample is part of a study of CD8 T cells in Susac syndrome. Study-level findings and limits: Individuals included in the TCR sequencing and HLA analysis were acknowledged by the study to be relatively few in number.

The V and J ends lost 5 bases and 5 bases respectively, with 9 bases between them. The CDR3 covers 13 residues. Germline V gene sequence: CDR1 SGHVS, CDR2 FNYEAQ. Reverse transcription used roughly 0.5 to 1 ug RNA and random hexamers. Each CDR3 protein gets one entry after TCRdb re-called the immunoSEQ multiplex PCR reads with MiXCR. The sample lists 130,000 or so distinct CDR3 sequences, about 90% occurring once. The sample was CD8+ T cells from PBMCs. The J gene is TRBJ2-2, the V gene TRBV7-6; D is perhaps TRBD2 (6 bases). The source of this sequence is a human donor with multiple sclerosis. The CDR3 DNA follows: TGTGCCAGCAGCCAGGGACTGACCGGGGAGCTGTTTTTT. Its translation is CASSQGLTGELFF.